Sequencing of this TCR beta chain was carried out in a study of cytomegalovirus exposure and HLA in healthy donors. Germline CDR1 reads SGHAT; CDR2 reads FQNNGV. The CDR3 sequence is 12 residues long. V was shortened by 6 bases and J by 5 bases, with 5 bases between the two germline ends. PCR primers comprised 60 Vbeta and 13 Jbeta primers. Here immunoSEQ multiplex PCR was the method, and the copy in TCRdb shows in-frame clones only, minus some. Found here are 150,000 to 200,000 clones, approximately 77% of them singletons; the top ten hold about 7.9%. The rearrangement uses TRBV11-2 and TRBJ1-6; D is undetermined. The sequenced material came from PBMCs. This receptor was identified in a male donor in good health and CMV-seropositive. In DNA, the CDR3 is TGTGCCAGCAGTCCTAATAATTCACCCCTCCACTTT. This sequence encodes CASSPNNSPLHF.